This is a list of T cell receptor beta chains from one sample in a study of shared clonotypes between healthy human individuals. TCRdb's copy holds only in-frame clones and misses some; the assay was immunoSEQ multiplex PCR. The sample lists around 2.1 million clones, around 95% occurring once. The sequenced material came from naive CD4+ T cells sorted from blood. These receptor sequences come from a man aged 18 to 35 in good health. The conserved cysteine and the conserved F or W are not part of the CDR3 here. D genes are given only for firm matches.

TRBD1,TRBV30,TRBJ1-1,AWRGQANTEAF
-,TRBV9,TRBJ2-2,ASSATGTDYTGELF
TRBD1,TRBV11-2,TRBJ1-3,ASSQRTGGTGNTIY
TRBD2,TRBV19,TRBJ2-3,ASSIGGAGAMDTQY
TRBD1,TRBV4-1,TRBJ1-4,ASSQDQGVGNEKLF
-,TRBV2,TRBJ1-5,ASSEGAVNQPQH
-,TRBV10-1,TRBJ1-5,ASSEEPNQPQH
TRBD1,TRBV27,TRBJ2-2,ASRTGQVNTGELF
TRBD2,TRBV27,TRBJ2-2,ASSLISGSSGELF
-,TRBV5-1,TRBJ1-1,ASSLFGGLDTEAF
-,TRBV27,TRBJ1-2,ASSFRGPYGYT
-,TRBV6-5,TRBJ1-1,ASSYGTAVF
-,TRBV28,TRBJ1-2,ASSLGGQDYGYT
-,TRBV25-1,TRBJ2-5,ASSVLGIKVETQY
TRBD1,TRBV7-9,TRBJ1-2,ASSFGQGDDYGYT
-,TRBV6-5,TRBJ1-1,ASRPAAGVNTEAF
-,TRBV2,TRBJ2-2,ASSGQSTGELF
TRBD2,TRBV7-7,TRBJ2-5,ASSASGKETQY
-,TRBV6-4,TRBJ1-1,ATQNRAMNTEAF
TRBD2,TRBV28,TRBJ2-7,ASSLSMRPGGSYEQY
TRBD2,TRBV7-9,TRBJ2-1,ASSFTSGGISYNEQF
-,TRBV6-1,TRBJ2-5,ASSEQGGGLGETQY
-,TRBV13,TRBJ1-3,ASSLGLKGVGDTIY
-,TRBV5-1,TRBJ2-7,ASSLAPPGDYEQY
-,TRBV10-3,TRBJ2-1,AISEGEVGNEQF
-,TRBV7-2,TRBJ1-4,ASSQRRGEKLF
TRBD1,TRBV6-7,TRBJ1-2,ASDRDGHYGYT
-,TRBV4-1,TRBJ2-3,ASSQGPPADTQY
-,TRBV6-1,TRBJ1-1,ASRGELRVNTEAF
TRBD1,TRBV28,TRBJ1-2,ASQPSGTGRLGYT
-,TRBV11-2,TRBJ2-7,ASSLGTGMGEQY
-,TRBV11-2,TRBJ2-7,ASSLIPGVYEQY
TRBD1,TRBV5-1,TRBJ1-4,ASSLATGNEKLF
TRBD1,TRBV6-6,TRBJ1-6,ASRGQVNSPLH
-,TRBV12-5,TRBJ1-1,ASGLGNRRPTEAF
TRBD2,TRBV7-2,TRBJ2-2,ASTPGLANTGELF
-,TRBV18,TRBJ1-5,ASSNSYSNQPQH
TRBD1,TRBV28,TRBJ1-5,ASSLLPGQGGDSNQPQH
TRBD1,TRBV28,TRBJ2-5,ASSTGQFSETQY
-,TRBV5-1,TRBJ2-2,ASSFGWSNTGELF
TRBD1,TRBV5-8,TRBJ1-5,ASSLGGQTRIFAPQH
-,TRBV7-2,TRBJ1-1,ASSLSGAGTEAF
TRBD1,TRBV5-1,TRBJ2-5,ASSLPTGLVQETQY
TRBD1,TRBV5-8,TRBJ2-4,ASVYRGRGTYQY
-,TRBV20-1,TRBJ2-3,SALGVDTQY
TRBD2,TRBV5-1,TRBJ2-5,ASSPVGGEQETQY
-,TRBV18,TRBJ2-5,ASSPMQAQETQY
-,TRBV4-3,TRBJ2-2,ASSQDGGTYTGELF
-,TRBV10-2,TRBJ1-5,ASSGQGNQPQH
-,TRBV9,TRBJ2-7,ASSVHPEFYEQY
TRBD1,TRBV28,TRBJ1-5,ASSFGTGVRQPQH
-,TRBV20-1,TRBJ2-7,SAWGLEQY
TRBD1,TRBV2,TRBJ1-1,ASRSQGPTEAF
-,TRBV28,TRBJ2-7,ASSSLGGYEQY
-,TRBV28,TRBJ2-7,ASSSYSYEQY
-,TRBV4-1,TRBJ1-5,ASSPRTALAGDQPQH